The 8 T cell receptor beta chains given below trace back to one sample, sequenced in a study of T cell clonotyping in hematopoietic cell transplantation (dated by TCRdb to about 2021). Library construction relied on the immunoSEQ multiplex PCR assay. TCRdb's version of the immuneACCESS table is confined to in-frame rearrangements and falls short of the full clone set. An unresolved V gene accounts for under half of the shortfall where checked; the remainder is of unknown origin. The sample data list approximately 42,000 clones, and 85% of these were observed just once. The ten largest clones represent approximately 2.9% of the sample. This sample's time point label indicates: recipient sample about 28 days before transplant, after cytoreduction. Specimen: peripheral blood mononuclear cells, collected before stem cell transplant. The receptors were gathered from a man in his fifties or sixties with acute myeloid leukemia. Some clones in this sample may be carry-over from other donors' samples.

The J gene is TRBJ2-2, the V gene TRBV14, with TRBD2 matching 9 bases. Germline trimming cut 0 bases from V and 3 bases from J; bases unmatched to any gene: 5. CDR1 SGHDN and CDR2 FVKESK come from the germline V gene. The CDR3 has 17 amino acids. CDR3 in DNA: TGTGCCAGCAGCCAAGATGCGGGGGGGCAAGACACCGGGGAGCTGTTTTTT. Amino acid sequence: CASSQDAGGQDTGELFF. Variable domain in full (rest from reference TRBV14 and TRBJ2-2): EAGVTQFPSHSVIEKGQTVTLRCDPISGHDNLYWYRRVMGKEIKFLLHFVKESKQDESGMPNNRFLAERTGGTYSTLKVQPAELEDSGVYFCASSQDAGGQDTGELFFGEGSRLTVL.

The chain links TRBV4-1 to TRBJ2-3, with 10 nucleotides matching TRBD2. The V gene's germline CDR1 is MGHRA and CDR2 YSYEKL. The V and J ends lost 8 bases and 2 bases, in that order; junction bases with no gene match: 4. CDR3 length: 14 amino acids. The CDR3 DNA follows: TGCGCCAGCCAGCGGGGGGGGTACACAGATACGCAGTATTTT. Protein product: CASQRGGYTDTQYF.

The rearrangement joins TRBV5-1 to TRBJ1-2; 11 bases fit TRBD1. The length of the CDR3 is 16 residues. V lost 4 bases, J lost 0 bases, and 5 bases stayed unmatched. Germline values: CDR1 SGHRS, CDR2 YFSETQ. The CDR3 loop reads CASSPDRGLTNYGYTF. As DNA, the CDR3 is TGCGCCAGCAGCCCGGACAGGGGGCTTACTAACTATGGCTACACCTTC.

The chain recombines TRBV6-5 with TRBJ1-2; D is unclear. The CDR3 spans 14 residues. Germline CDR1 is MNHEY and CDR2 is SVGAGI. Trimming cost V 0 bases and J 4 bases, with 9 bases left between them. The CDR3 protein is CASSYSQQLYGYTF. The CDR3, as DNA: TGTGCCAGCAGTTACTCACAGCAACTCTATGGCTACACCTTC.

In its sample, this clone was seen once. This sequence joins TRBV18 and TRBJ2-7; 9 bases align to TRBD1. Germline V gives CDR1 KGHSH, CDR2 LQKENI. The CDR3 length is 17 residues. After removal of 6 bases from V and 5 bases from J, the junction contained 17 bases not matched to a gene. CDR3 coding DNA: TGTGCCAGCTCCCTCACCGGGACAGGGTACCCTCCACACGAGCAGTACTTC. Its translation: CASSLTGTGYPPHEQYF.

The V gene is TRBV6-6, the J gene TRBJ2-7; D remains ambiguous. With 6 bases removed from V and 3 bases from J, the gap between germline ends came to 3 bases. Germline V CDR1 and CDR2: MNHNY, SVGAGI (reference sequence). This CDR3 contains 10 residues. CDR3 loop: CASRDYEQYF. As DNA, the CDR3 is TGTGCCAGCAGAGACTACGAGCAGTACTTC.

This clone was counted a few times. CDR3 protein: CAWKLRGNSPLHF. For the CDR3, the DNA is TGTGCCTGGAAACTGCGGGGAAATTCACCCCTCCACTTT. V is TRBV30 and J is TRBJ1-6; D gene uncertain. In germline, CDR1 is GTSNPN, CDR2 SVGIG (reference sequence). CDR3 length equals 13 residues. V was clipped by 4 bases and J by 7 bases, with 11 bases between them.

The chain carries TRBV4-3 and TRBJ2-3; D call uncertain. Between the trimmed V and J ends, which lost 4 bases and 5 bases, there was a span of 13 bases. The CDR3 is made up of 14 amino acids. The V gene's germline CDR1 is LGHNA and CDR2 YSLEER. The CDR3 protein is CASSPSGARDTQYF. In nucleotides, the CDR3 is TGCGCCAGCAGCCCATCAGGAGCTCGAGATACGCAGTATTTT.